This T cell receptor (beta chain) derives from a study of blood T cell repertoires in COVID-19. As for the study in general: There were acute and convalescent COVID-19 samples, and they came from the United States, Italy and Spain. The cDNA or gDNA used as material had been derived from T cells, B-cell-depleted T cells, or PBMCs.

With 5 bases clipped from V and 5 bases from J, the junction kept 5 bases outside the gene matches. Germline CDR1 MNHNY, CDR2 SVGAGI (reference sequence). CDR3 length equals 13 residues. Under the authors' procedure: Reference gene primer amplification yielded estimated nucleated cell counts. The method was immunoSEQ multiplex PCR; TCRdb's version includes in-frame clones alone and lacks a portion of them. The D gene and trimming were derived from the DNA, and the V and J assignments and clone size from that table. The sample has 70,000 to 80,000 clones; approximately 80% are singletons. The source material was peripheral blood. The chain has TRBV6-6 and TRBJ1-1; the match to TRBD1 covers 7 bases. The sequence was obtained from a man over 45 with acute or convalescent COVID-19. The CDR3 sequence: CASSETGRTEAFF. The CDR3 DNA reads as TGTGCCAGCAGTGAGACAGGGCGGACTGAAGCTTTCTTT.